This passage covers 32 T cell receptor beta chains from one sample sequenced in a study of control samples from healthy donors and cancer patients. The table came from immunoSEQ multiplex PCR; TCRdb's copy has only in-frame clones and leaves some out. The sample gives 100,000 to 150,000 clones, roughly 84% of which show up once; around 1.8% is in the top ten. The sequencing input was blood. The receptors stem from a man aged 18 to 30 in good health.

This chain uses TRBV25-1 with TRBJ2-3, with D possibly matching TRBD2 (6 bases). Between the trimmed V and J ends, which lost 1 base and 2 bases, there was a span of 13 bases. CDR3 length: 16 amino acids. The germline V gene has CDR1 MGHDK and CDR2 SYGVNS. This CDR3 reads CASSEWPTGATDTQYF. The DNA for the CDR3 is TGTGCCAGCAGTGAATGGCCGACGGGAGCCACAGATACGCAGTATTTT.

The V call is TRBV30, the J call TRBJ1-5; D may be TRBD1 (5 bases). The CDR3 loop spans 14 amino acids. V lost 4 bases to trimming and J lost 0 bases, with 10 bases between them. Germline values: CDR1 GTSNPN, CDR2 SVGIG (reference sequence). The CDR3 reads CAWNGGGSNQPQHF. The CDR3, as DNA: TGTGCCTGGAATGGGGGAGGTAGCAATCAGCCCCAGCATTTT.

The chain has TRBV7-9 and TRBJ2-7; a weak D match, TRBD1 (7 bases). The germline V gene has CDR1 SEHNR and CDR2 FQNEAQ (reference sequence). With 6 bases removed from V and 2 bases from J, the gap between germline ends came to 17 bases. There are 15 residues in the CDR3. The DNA of the CDR3 is TGTGCCAGCAGTTCGCCCGCGGGACAGCCCTACGAGCAGTACTTC. It yields the protein CASSSPAGQPYEQYF.

The gene calls are TRBV28 and TRBJ1-5; D is uncertain. In germline, CDR1 is MDHEN, CDR2 SYDVKM. V lost 5 bases and J lost 1, with 12 bases in between. This CDR3 is built from 15 residues. The CDR3 loop reads CASSGSYRSNQPQHF. DNA of the CDR3: TGTGCCAGCAGTGGATCCTACAGAAGCAATCAGCCCCAGCATTTT.

The CDR3, as DNA: TGTGCCACCAGCAGAGATCTCCAGGGGGCGGATGGCTACACCTTC. Its translation: CATSRDLQGADGYTF. The chain carries TRBV15 and TRBJ1-2; 8 bases agree with TRBD1. Germline lookup yields CDR1 LNHNV and CDR2 YYDKDF (reference sequence). This CDR3 has 15 amino acids. The V and J ends lost 0 bases and 6 bases, in that order; junction bases with no gene match: 6.

This rearrangement joins TRBV3-1 (or the pseudogene TRBV3-2) to TRBJ2-1, with D perhaps assigned TRBD1 or TRBD2 (5 bases each). Between the trimmed V and J ends, which lost 6 bases and 0 bases, there was a span of 18 bases. The CDR3 contains 17 residues. Looked up from germline, CDR1 is LGHDT and CDR2 is YNNKEL (reference sequence). The CDR3 here is CASSPGAGPYSYNEQFF. The CDR3 DNA is TGTGCCAGCAGTCCTGGGGCGGGCCCGTACTCCTACAATGAGCAGTTCTTC.

The V gene is TRBV7-9, the J gene TRBJ2-1; 9 nucleotides match TRBD2. The J segment lost 4 bases and the V segment lost 7 bases, leaving 14 bases of the junction unmatched. The CDR3 is 17 amino acids. Germline assignment: CDR1 SEHNR and CDR2 FQNEAQ (reference sequence). The CDR3 DNA sequence: TGTGCCAGCACTTCATTTTCTGCGACTAGCGGTTACAATGAGCAGTTCTTC. It encodes CASTSFSATSGYNEQFF.

J is TRBJ2-3 and V is TRBV20-1; 7 positions agree with TRBD1. Per germline, CDR1 DFQATT and CDR2 SNEGSKA (reference sequence). V gave up 7 bases and J gave up 6 bases; unmatched junction bases: 16. The CDR3 spans 15 residues. CDR3 residues: CSVSINRGPSDTQYF. CDR3 in DNA: TGCAGTGTTAGTATTAACAGGGGACCGTCGGATACGCAGTATTTT.

The chain carries TRBV18 and TRBJ1-1; 7 nucleotides agree with TRBD1. Trimming at V came to 3 bases and at J to 1 base, leaving 5 bases not matched to a gene. The germline gives CDR1 KGHSH, CDR2 LQKENI. The CDR3 consists of 15 residues. CDR3 amino acids: CASSPFNRGNTEAFF. CDR3 DNA: TGTGCCAGCTCACCGTTTAACAGGGGGAACACTGAAGCTTTCTTT.

The chain has TRBV5-8 and TRBJ1-1; D is perhaps TRBD1 (6 bases). This CDR3 comprises 13 residues. The V end was cut by 2 bases, the J end by 6 bases, with 11 bases between. CDR1 is SGHTS, CDR2 YDEGEE, per germline. CDR3 nucleotide sequence: TGTGCCAGCAGCTTCAGGGGTTTGGCTGAAGCTTTCTTT. Protein sequence: CASSFRGLAEAFF.

The chain carries TRBV5-1 and TRBJ2-1; 9 bases map to TRBD2. The CDR3 sequence is 16 residues long. Per germline, CDR1 SGHRS and CDR2 YFSETQ. V shed 1 base, J shed 7 bases, and the junction held 9 bases outside the gene matches. Here the CDR3 DNA reads TGCGCCAGCAGCTTGTCTTGGGCGGGAGGGCTAAATGAGCAGTTCTTC. Protein product: CASSLSWAGGLNEQFF.

The chain recombines TRBV28 with TRBJ1-6; D ambiguous. This CDR3 has 14 amino acids. Germline CDR1 and CDR2: MDHEN and SYDVKM. V lost 6 bases and J lost 4, with 10 bases in between. CDR3 sequence (DNA): TGTGCCAGCAGGACGGACGGTTATAATTCACCCCTCCACTTT. Its translation: CASRTDGYNSPLHF.

This clone showed up just a few times. The rearrangement joins TRBV24-1 to TRBJ1-4; a possible D gene is TRBD1 (5 bases). Trimming stripped 3 bases from V and 4 bases from J, with 11 bases between. This CDR3 is 15 amino acids long. Germline CDR1 is KGHDR and CDR2 is SFDVKD. The CDR3 reads CATSDGAGFNEKLFF. The CDR3 nucleotides read TGTGCCACCAGTGATGGGGCAGGATTTAATGAAAAACTGTTTTTT.

V usage is TRBV7-9 and J usage is TRBJ1-3, with D unresolved. The CDR3 is made up of 19 amino acids. The V end lost 5 bases, the J end lost 0 bases, and 23 bases lay between the germline ends. CDR1 SEHNR and CDR2 FQNEAQ come from the germline V gene (reference sequence). In DNA form, the CDR3 reads TGTGCCAGCAGCAAGATTCCCGCTGGTCGGCAGAGCTCTGGAAACACCATATATTTT. This sequence encodes CASSKIPAGRQSSGNTIYF. Filled out from reference TRBV7-9 and TRBJ1-3, the complete variable domain reads DTGVSQNPRHKITKRGQNVTFRCDPISEHNRLYWYRQTLGQGPEFLTYFQNEAQLEKSRLLSDRFSAERPKGSFSTLEIQRTEQGDSAMYLCASSKIPAGRQSSGNTIYFGEGSWLTVV.

The chain couples TRBV30 to TRBJ2-7; no clear D. V shed 5 bases and J shed 7 bases, with 12 bases lying between them. This CDR3 region has 11 residues. Germline V CDR1 and CDR2: GTSNPN, SVGIG (reference sequence). CDR3 sequence reads: CAWGSLREQYF. The CDR3 DNA reads TGTGCCTGGGGTAGCCTCCGGGAGCAGTACTTC.

A remark on this clone: This sample also contains other DNA sequences that code for the same CDR3. The gene calls are TRBV6-2 or TRBV6-3 and TRBJ2-7; 9 nucleotides agree with TRBD1. The CDR3 is 15 residues long. The junction had 10 bases not matched to a gene; V was cut back by 5 bases and J by 5 bases. Per germline, CDR1 MNHEY and CDR2 SVGEGT. The CDR3 DNA follows: TGTGCCAGCAGTCATTCCGGGACAGGGAGGCACGAGCAGTACTTC. It encodes CASSHSGTGRHEQYF.

The sample holds one count of this clone. The chain recombines TRBV5-1 with TRBJ1-1; no clear D. Germline V gene sequence: CDR1 SGHRS, CDR2 YFSETQ. The CDR3 runs 14 residues. Trimming removed 3 bases at V and 2 bases at J, with 11 bases between. The CDR3, as DNA: TGCGCCAGCAGCTGGGGATCCACCAACACTGAAGCTTTCTTT. It yields the protein CASSWGSTNTEAFF.

This clone showed up just a few times. The chain links TRBV5-6 to TRBJ2-7, with D possibly being TRBD1 or TRBD2 (5 bases each). Trimming stripped 4 bases from V and 2 bases from J, with 19 bases between. The V gene's germline CDR1 is SGHDT and CDR2 YYEEEE. This CDR3 spans 16 amino acids. DNA for the CDR3: TGTGCCAGCAGCCGGGACCGAAGAACTAGGCCCTACGAGCAGTACTTC. Translating gives CASSRDRRTRPYEQYF.

V is TRBV7-3 and J is TRBJ2-7; no definite D call. The length of the CDR3 is 12 residues. Germline loops: CDR1 SGHTA, CDR2 FQGTGA. The V end was cut by 4 bases, the J end by 2 bases, with 6 bases between. DNA for the CDR3: TGTGCCAGCAGCTCGACCCCCTACGAGCAGTACTTC. Translated: CASSSTPYEQYF.

This sequence joins TRBV7-9 and TRBJ2-3, with D possibly matching TRBD2 (5 bases). V shed 3 bases and J shed 0 bases, with 10 bases lying between them. CDR3 length equals 15 residues. Germline CDR1 and CDR2: SEHNR and FQNEAQ (reference sequence). CDR3 protein: CASSLLATSTDTQYF. CDR3 in DNA: TGTGCCAGCAGCTTGCTAGCCACTAGCACAGATACGCAGTATTTT.

This chain connects TRBV11-3 to TRBJ2-1; TRBD2 aligns across 9 bases. J was trimmed by 8 bases and V by 2 bases; bases with no gene match: 4. This CDR3 is built from 14 residues. The germline gives CDR1 SGHNT, CDR2 YENEEA. In DNA form, the CDR3 reads TGTGCCAGCAGCTTAAGCGGGAGGAGGGATGAGCAGTTCTTC. Protein product: CASSLSGRRDEQFF.

This chain uses TRBV19 with TRBJ1-1; D might be TRBD1 (5 bases). The CDR3 runs 12 residues. Trimming shortened V by 1 base and J by 8 bases, and 8 bases separated the two germline ends. Germline V lookup: CDR1 LNHDA, CDR2 SQIVND (reference sequence). The CDR3 spells CASSIGDSEAFF. The CDR3 nucleotides are TGTGCCAGTAGTATAGGAGACAGCGAAGCTTTCTTT.

The chain has TRBV6-6 and TRBJ1-5; D possibly corresponds to TRBD1 (6 bases). Germline CDR1 is MNHNY and CDR2 is SVGAGI (reference sequence). The CDR3 totals 15 residues. V was clipped by 11 bases and J by 1 base, with 18 bases between them. The CDR3 coding sequence is TGTGCCCGCCACCGGACAGACATCAGCAATCAGCCCCAGCATTTT. It yields the protein CARHRTDISNQPQHF.

This rearrangement joins TRBV27 to TRBJ2-7, with 12 bases lining up with TRBD1. The CDR3 is 16 amino acids. V was pared by 5 bases and J by 5 bases, with 10 bases of the junction left unmatched. Germline CDR1 MNHEY, CDR2 SMNVEV (reference sequence). CDR3 residues: CASSAARDRGHDEQYF. CDR3 in DNA: TGTGCCAGCAGTGCCGCCCGGGACAGGGGGCACGACGAGCAGTACTTC.

This clone was observed a few times. V is TRBV15 and J is TRBJ2-5; D is uncertain. The germline CDR1 and CDR2 sequences are LNHNV and YYDKDF (reference sequence). The CDR3 runs 13 residues. V dropped 1 base and J dropped 2 bases, with 5 bases sitting between them. The CDR3: CATSRGGQETQYF. The CDR3 nucleotides read TGTGCCACCAGCAGAGGGGGACAAGAGACCCAGTACTTC.

The CDR3 loop is CASSFRTSGSTDTQYF. CDR3 nucleotides: TGTGCCAGCAGTTTCCGGACTAGCGGGAGCACAGATACGCAGTATTTT. The chain links TRBV27 to TRBJ2-3; 11 bases map to TRBD2. This CDR3 is built from 16 residues. J was trimmed by 0 bases and V by 3 bases; bases with no gene match: 2. Per the germline V gene, CDR1 is MNHEY and CDR2 is SMNVEV (reference sequence).

This clone was counted a single time. The CDR3 nucleotides are TGTGCCAGCAGTTCCTTGACATGGGGAAACACCATATATTTT. As protein: CASSSLTWGNTIYF. The J gene is TRBJ1-3, the V gene TRBV27; no reliable D call. The ends were cut back, 4 bases at V and 4 bases at J, with 11 bases in the middle. The CDR3 sequence is 14 residues long. The germline V gene has CDR1 MNHEY and CDR2 SMNVEV (reference sequence).

The chain links TRBV19 to TRBJ1-5; D not resolved. V shed 3 bases and J shed 3 bases, with 6 bases lying between them. Germline CDR1 is LNHDA and CDR2 is SQIVND (reference sequence). The CDR3 spans 13 residues. The CDR3 region is CASSIEDNQPQHF. CDR3 DNA: TGTGCCAGTAGTATTGAGGACAATCAGCCCCAGCATTTT.

CDR3 sequence reads: CASSYSGLALGGHEQFF. CDR3 nucleotide sequence: TGTGCCAGCAGTTACTCCGGCCTAGCGTTGGGGGGGCATGAGCAGTTCTTC. The J gene is TRBJ2-1, the V gene TRBV6-2 or TRBV6-3, with D possibly TRBD2 on 7 matching bases. The CDR3 length is 17 residues. Trimming left V 0 bases short and J 8 bases short, with 20 bases between. The germline CDR1 and CDR2 sequences are MNHEY and SVGEGT.

The chain links TRBV5-1 to TRBJ2-2; TRBD2 matches 8 bases. Germline V gene data show CDR1 as SGHRS and CDR2 as YFSETQ. Germline trimming cut 7 bases from V and 5 bases from J; bases unmatched to any gene: 10. CDR3 length: 15 residues. This CDR3 is CASGVVAGTTGELFF. Written as DNA, the CDR3 is TGCGCCAGCGGCGTGGTAGCGGGAACAACCGGGGAGCTGTTTTTT. The complete variable domain, with remaining parts taken from reference TRBV5-1 and TRBJ2-2, reads KAGVTQTPRYLIKTRGQQVTLSCSPISGHRSVSWYQQTPGQGLQFLFEYFSETQRNKGNFPGRFSGRQFSNSRSEMNVSTLELGDSALYLCASGVVAGTTGELFFGEGSRLTVL.

The genes are TRBV5-1 and TRBJ1-2; a possible D gene is TRBD1 (5 bases). Between the trimmed V and J ends, which lost 4 bases and 1 base, there was a span of 14 bases. Germline V gives CDR1 SGHRS, CDR2 YFSETQ. The CDR3 covers 15 residues. The CDR3 spells CASSPSEGNNYGYTF. The CDR3 DNA reads TGCGCCAGCAGCCCTTCGGAGGGGAATAACTATGGCTACACCTTC.

The chain links TRBV18 to TRBJ2-7, with a tentative D call TRBD2 (6 bases). Per the germline V gene, CDR1 is KGHSH and CDR2 is LQKENI. The length of the CDR3 is 18 residues. V was cut by 4 bases and J by 2 bases, with 24 bases left in between. The CDR3 spells CASSRNSGLRERAYEQYF. Written as DNA, the CDR3 is TGTGCCAGCTCACGCAACTCAGGACTACGGGAGAGGGCCTACGAGCAGTACTTC. The full variable domain, its missing parts supplied by reference TRBV18 and TRBJ2-7, is NAGVMQNPRHLVRRRGQEARLRCSPMKGHSHVYWYRQLPEEGLKFMVYLQKENIIDESGMPKERFSAEFPKEGPSILRIQQVVRGDSAAYFCASSRNSGLRERAYEQYFGPGTRLTVT.